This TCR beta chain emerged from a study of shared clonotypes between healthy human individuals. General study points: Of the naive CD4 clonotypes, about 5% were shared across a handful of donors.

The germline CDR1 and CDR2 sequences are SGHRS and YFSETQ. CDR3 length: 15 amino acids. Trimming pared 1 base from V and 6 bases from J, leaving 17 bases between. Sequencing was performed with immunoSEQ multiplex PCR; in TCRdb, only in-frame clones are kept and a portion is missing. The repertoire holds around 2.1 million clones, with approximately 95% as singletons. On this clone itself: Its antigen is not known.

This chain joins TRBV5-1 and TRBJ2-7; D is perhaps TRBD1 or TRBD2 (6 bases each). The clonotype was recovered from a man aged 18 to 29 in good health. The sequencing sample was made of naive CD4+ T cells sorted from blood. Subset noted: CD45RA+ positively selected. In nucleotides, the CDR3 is TGCGCCAGCAGCTTGACGGGGGCACGTTTTCTCGAGCAGTACTTC. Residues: CASSLTGARFLEQYF.